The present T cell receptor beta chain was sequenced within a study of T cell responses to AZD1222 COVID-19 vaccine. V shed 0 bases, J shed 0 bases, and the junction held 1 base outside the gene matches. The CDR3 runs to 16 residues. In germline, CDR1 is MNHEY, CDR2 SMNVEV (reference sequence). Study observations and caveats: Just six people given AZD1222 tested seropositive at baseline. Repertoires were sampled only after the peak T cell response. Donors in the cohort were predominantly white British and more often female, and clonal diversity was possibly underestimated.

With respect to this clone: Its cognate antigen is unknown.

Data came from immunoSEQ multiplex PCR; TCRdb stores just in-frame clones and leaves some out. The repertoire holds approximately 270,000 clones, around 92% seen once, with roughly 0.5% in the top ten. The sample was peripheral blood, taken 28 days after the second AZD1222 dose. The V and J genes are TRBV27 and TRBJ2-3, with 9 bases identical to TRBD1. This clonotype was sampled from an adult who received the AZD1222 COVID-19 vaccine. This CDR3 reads CASSLSDRGSTDTQYF. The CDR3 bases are TGTGCCAGCAGTTTATCGGACAGGGGTAGCACAGATACGCAGTATTTT.